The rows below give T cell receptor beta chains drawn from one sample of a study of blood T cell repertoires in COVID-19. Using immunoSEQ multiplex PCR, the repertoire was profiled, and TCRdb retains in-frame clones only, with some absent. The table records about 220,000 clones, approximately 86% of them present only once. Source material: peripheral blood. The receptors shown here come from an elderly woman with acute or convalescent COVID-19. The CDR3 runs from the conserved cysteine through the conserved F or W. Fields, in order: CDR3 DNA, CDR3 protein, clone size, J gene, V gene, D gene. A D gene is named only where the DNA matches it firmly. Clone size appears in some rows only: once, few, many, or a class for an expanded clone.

CDR3nt: TGTGCCAGCTCCGGAAGGACTGACAATCAGCCCCAGCATTTT; CDR3aa: CASSGRTDNQPQHF; abundance: few; j_gene: TRBJ1-5; v_gene: TRBV18; d_gene: -
CDR3nt: TGTGCCAGCAGCCAAGGGACTAGCGGGGGTGATACGCAGTATTTT; CDR3aa: CASSQGTSGGDTQYF; abundance: few; j_gene: TRBJ2-3; v_gene: TRBV3-1/TRBV3-2; d_gene: TRBD2
CDR3nt: TGTGCCAGCAGCCGAAAAGGGACAGGGGAGCGCGAGCAGTACTTC; CDR3aa: CASSRKGTGEREQYF; abundance: -; j_gene: TRBJ2-7; v_gene: TRBV27; d_gene: TRBD1
CDR3nt: TGTGCCAGCAGCGCGTTTACAGGGACAGGGGCTGAAGCTTTCTTT; CDR3aa: CASSAFTGTGAEAFF; abundance: -; j_gene: TRBJ1-1; v_gene: TRBV25-1; d_gene: TRBD1
CDR3nt: TGCAGCGTTGAAGAGCCGGGATTTAGGTCCTACAATGAGCAGTTCTTC; CDR3aa: CSVEEPGFRSYNEQFF; abundance: -; j_gene: TRBJ2-1; v_gene: TRBV29-1; d_gene: -
CDR3nt: TGCGCCAGCAGCTTGGGGTTGGGCTCTTATGGCTACACCTTC; CDR3aa: CASSLGLGSYGYTF; abundance: -; j_gene: TRBJ1-2; v_gene: TRBV5-1; d_gene: -
CDR3nt: TGTGCCAGCACTTCAGGGGGGCCATGGCAGCCCCAGCATTTT; CDR3aa: CASTSGGPWQPQHF; abundance: -; j_gene: TRBJ1-5; v_gene: TRBV2; d_gene: TRBD1
CDR3nt: TGTGCCAGCAGCCTCCTGGGGGGAGGTGGAACCAAAAACATTCAGTACTTC; CDR3aa: CASSLLGGGGTKNIQYF; abundance: -; j_gene: TRBJ2-4; v_gene: TRBV11-3; d_gene: -
CDR3nt: TGTGCCAGCTCACCGATCGTCGGGCAGGGCTATGGCTACACCTTC; CDR3aa: CASSPIVGQGYGYTF; abundance: -; j_gene: TRBJ1-2; v_gene: TRBV18; d_gene: -
CDR3nt: TGTGCCAGCAGCTTGCCCGTCAGGACAGGAGAGTACGAGCAGTACTTC; CDR3aa: CASSLPVRTGEYEQYF; abundance: -; j_gene: TRBJ2-7; v_gene: TRBV5-6; d_gene: TRBD1
CDR3nt: TGTGCCAGCCGAGGGTCTGGGGCCAACGTCCTGACTTTC; CDR3aa: CASRGSGANVLTF; abundance: once; j_gene: TRBJ2-6; v_gene: TRBV12-3/TRBV12-4; d_gene: -